This TCR beta chain was identified in a study of cytomegalovirus exposure and HLA in healthy donors. On the study more broadly: Unique TCR beta sequences numbering some 110 million came from about 179 million T cells in an earlier analysis.

The PCR made use of 60 Vbeta and 13 Jbeta primers. The data were produced by immunoSEQ multiplex PCR, yet TCRdb's version contains in-frame clones alone and is incomplete. The data show more than 200,000 clones, more than 60% seen once. Germline CDR1 is SQVTM and CDR2 is ANQGSEA. V shed 6 bases and J shed 3 bases, with 23 bases lying between them. CDR3 length: 16 amino acids. Concerning this clone: Antigen: not known.

Study results and caveats: V- and J-gene trimming in TCR beta was tied to a missense DCLRE1C variant by an analysis performed later. It was reported in a later analysis that an Asian-associated ancestry cluster showed fewer N-insertions than the 666-donor mean. The authors listed 150 to 200 TCR beta chains as cytomegalovirus-associated.

The rearrangement links TRBV29-1 to TRBJ1-1, with a possible D match to TRBD1 (5 bases). This receptor was obtained from a girl aged 2-15 years in good health and CMV-seronegative. Source material: PBMCs. The CDR3 DNA is TGCAGCGTCCGGGCGGGGGTTGGGGTACCGGACACTGAAGCTTTCTTT. This sequence encodes CSVRAGVGVPDTEAFF. Using reference TRBV29-1 and TRBJ1-1 for the parts outside the CDR3, the full variable domain is SAVISQKPSRDICQRGTSLTIQCQVDSQVTMMFWYRQQPGQSLTLIATANQGSEATYESGFVIDKFPISRPNLTFSTLTVSNMSPEDSSIYLCSVRAGVGVPDTEAFFGQGTRLTVV.